This TCR beta chain came from a study of CD8 T cells in Susac syndrome. Germline V gives CDR1 SNHLY, CDR2 FYNNEI. This CDR3 has 13 residues. Trimming cost V 5 bases and J 7 bases; bases outside gene matches: 4. cDNA came from approximately 0.5 to 1 ug RNA primed by random hexamers. Amplification of TCR beta CDR3 by immunoSEQ multiplex PCR spanned 54 Vbeta and 13 Jbeta. TCRdb analysed the immunoSEQ multiplex PCR reads with MiXCR anew, one entry per CDR3 protein. The table records around 200,000 distinct CDR3 sequences, 95% of them present only once. The receptor was derived from a human donor with Susac syndrome. Specimen: CD4+ T cells from PBMCs. V usage is TRBV2 and J usage is TRBJ2-4; 8 bases are a match to TRBD1. The CDR3 reads CASSSHRGNIQYF. Here the CDR3 DNA reads TGTGCCAGCAGTTCTCACAGGGGGAACATTCAGTACTTC.